This T cell receptor (beta chain) was observed in a study of beta chain features in type 1 diabetes. The study's findings and limits: Within patients, naive, central memory and Treg TCRB repertoires seemed more similar than within healthy donors.

Every bit of the isolated RNA underwent reverse transcription, so sequencing read expressed TCRB transcripts. The repertoire was sequenced with immunoSEQ multiplex PCR; TCRdb's copy has only in-frame clones and lacks some. Of around 300,000 clones listed, roughly 15% are singletons. Turning to this clone: Antigen: not known.

Trimming took 3 bases from V and 2 from J; bases not matched to a gene: 1. CDR1 and CDR2 from the germline V gene are MNHNS and SASEGT. The CDR3 is 13 amino acids. The sequence was obtained from a man aged 25-45 years in good health. Sequences were obtained from central memory CD4+ T cells from blood. This sequence joins TRBV6-1 and TRBJ2-7; 7 nucleotides agree with TRBD1. For the CDR3, the DNA is TGTGCCAGCAGTGAGGGACAGACCTACGAGCAGTACTTC. The encoded protein is CASSEGQTYEQYF.